The source of this TCR beta chain is a study of cytomegalovirus exposure and HLA in healthy donors. Turning to the study itself: An earlier analysis identified more than 90 million unique TCR beta sequences in approximately 190 million T cells. Study-level findings and limits: Another analysis was done later, and it associated around 15,000 TCR beta sequences with HLA alleles at 0.05 false discovery rate. In most subjects, TCR beta sequences reportedly gave accurate predictions of HLA-A and HLA-B alleles.

On this clone itself: Antigen unknown.

Donors were ostensibly healthy at sampling, although undocumented immune exposures were probable. 13 Jbeta primers and 60 Vbeta primers were used for the PCR. The assay was immunoSEQ multiplex PCR, and TCRdb's table has in-frame clones only and misses some. The clone table shows about 120,000 clones, with the ten largest holding over 1.5%. The sample taken for sequencing was PBMCs. The TCR was taken from a woman aged 40-49 years in good health and CMV-seropositive.

CDR3 bases: TGTGCCAGCAGTTACTCCAGCTACGAGCAGTACTTC. This sequence encodes CASSYSSYEQYF. This rearrangement joins TRBV6-6 to TRBJ2-7; D remains unclear. This CDR3 has 12 residues. The V gene's germline CDR1 is MNHNY and CDR2 SVGAGI (reference sequence). Deletions cut 0 bases from V and 3 bases from J, with 3 bases between.